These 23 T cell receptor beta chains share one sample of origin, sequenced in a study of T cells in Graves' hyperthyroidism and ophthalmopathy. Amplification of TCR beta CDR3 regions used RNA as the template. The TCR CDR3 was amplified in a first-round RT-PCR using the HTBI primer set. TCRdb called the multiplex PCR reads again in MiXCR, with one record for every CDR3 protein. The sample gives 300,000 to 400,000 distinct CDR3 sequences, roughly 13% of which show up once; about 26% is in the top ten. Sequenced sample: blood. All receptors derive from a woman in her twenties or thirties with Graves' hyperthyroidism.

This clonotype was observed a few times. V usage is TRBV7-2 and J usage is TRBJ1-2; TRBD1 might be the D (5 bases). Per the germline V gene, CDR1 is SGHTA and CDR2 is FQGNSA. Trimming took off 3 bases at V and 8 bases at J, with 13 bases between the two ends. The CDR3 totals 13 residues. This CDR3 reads CASSFGQNSGYTF. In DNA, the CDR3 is TGTGCCAGCAGCTTCGGACAAAATAGCGGCTACACCTTC.

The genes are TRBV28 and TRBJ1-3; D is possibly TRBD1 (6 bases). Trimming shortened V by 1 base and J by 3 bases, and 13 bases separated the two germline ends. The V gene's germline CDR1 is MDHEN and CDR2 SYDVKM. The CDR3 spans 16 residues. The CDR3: CASSLLDRISGNTIYF. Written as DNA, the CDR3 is TGTGCCAGCAGTTTATTAGACAGGATTAGTGGAAACACCATATATTTT. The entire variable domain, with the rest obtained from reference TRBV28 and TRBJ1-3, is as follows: DVKVTQSSRYLVKRTGEKVFLECVQDMDHENMFWYRQDPGLGLRLIYFSYDVKMKEKGDIPEGYSVSREKKERFSLILESASTNQTSMYLCASSLLDRISGNTIYFGEGSWLTVV.

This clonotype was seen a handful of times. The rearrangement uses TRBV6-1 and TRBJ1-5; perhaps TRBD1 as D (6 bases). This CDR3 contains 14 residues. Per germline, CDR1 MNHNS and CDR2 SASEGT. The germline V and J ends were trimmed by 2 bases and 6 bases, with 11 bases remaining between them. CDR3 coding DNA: TGTGCCAGCAGTGAAAGTACAGGGACTCAGCCCCAGCATTTT. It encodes CASSESTGTQPQHF.

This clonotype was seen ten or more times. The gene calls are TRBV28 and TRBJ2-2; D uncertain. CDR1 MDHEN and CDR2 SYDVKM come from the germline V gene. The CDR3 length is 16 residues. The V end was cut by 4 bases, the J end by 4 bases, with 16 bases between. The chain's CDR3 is CASSSPIGLSTGELFF. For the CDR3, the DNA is TGTGCCAGCAGTTCCCCTATCGGGCTGAGCACCGGGGAGCTGTTTTTT.

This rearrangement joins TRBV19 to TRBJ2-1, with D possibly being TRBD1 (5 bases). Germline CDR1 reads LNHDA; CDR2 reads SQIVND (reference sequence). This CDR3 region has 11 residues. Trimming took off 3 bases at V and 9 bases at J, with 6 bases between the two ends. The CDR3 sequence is CASSIGAEQFF. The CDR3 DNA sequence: TGTGCCAGTAGTATTGGGGCTGAGCAGTTCTTC. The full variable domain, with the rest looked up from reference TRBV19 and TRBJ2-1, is DGGITQSPKYLFRKEGQNVTLSCEQNLNHDAMYWYRQDPGQGLRLIYYSQIVNDFQKGDIAEGYSVSREKKESFPLTVTSAQKNPTAFYLCASSIGAEQFFGPGTRLTVL.

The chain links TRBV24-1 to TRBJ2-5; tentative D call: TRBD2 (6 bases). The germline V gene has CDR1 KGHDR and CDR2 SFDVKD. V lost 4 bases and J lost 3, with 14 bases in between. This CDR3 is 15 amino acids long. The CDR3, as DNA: TGTGCCACCAGTGACCCCGGAGGGATGAAAGAGACCCAGTACTTC. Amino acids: CATSDPGGMKETQYF.

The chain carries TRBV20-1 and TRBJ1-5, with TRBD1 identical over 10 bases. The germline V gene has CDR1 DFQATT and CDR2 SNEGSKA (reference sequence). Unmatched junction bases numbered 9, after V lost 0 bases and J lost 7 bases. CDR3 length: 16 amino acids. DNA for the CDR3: TGCAGTGCTAGAGATTCCGACAGGGGGCCGGGGCAGCCCCAGCATTTT. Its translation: CSARDSDRGPGQPQHF.

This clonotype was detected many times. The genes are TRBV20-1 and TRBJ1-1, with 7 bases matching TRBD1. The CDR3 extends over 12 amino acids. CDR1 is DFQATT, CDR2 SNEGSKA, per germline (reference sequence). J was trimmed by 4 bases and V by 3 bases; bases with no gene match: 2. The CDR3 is CSASGDSTEAFF. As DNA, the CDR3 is TGCAGTGCTAGCGGGGACAGCACTGAAGCTTTCTTT.

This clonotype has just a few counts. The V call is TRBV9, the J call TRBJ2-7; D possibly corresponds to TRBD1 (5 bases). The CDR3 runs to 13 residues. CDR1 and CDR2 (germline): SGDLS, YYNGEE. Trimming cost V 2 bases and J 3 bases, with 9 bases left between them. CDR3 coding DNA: TGTGCCAGCAGCGTGGGGCAAAACTACGAGCAGTACTTC. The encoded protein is CASSVGQNYEQYF.

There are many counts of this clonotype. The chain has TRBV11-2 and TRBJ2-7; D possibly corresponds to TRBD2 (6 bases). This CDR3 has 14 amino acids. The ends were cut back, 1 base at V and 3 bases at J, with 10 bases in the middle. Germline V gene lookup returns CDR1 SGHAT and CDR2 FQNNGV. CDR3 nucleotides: TGTGCCAGCAGCTTAGTAGCGGCGGTCTACGAGCAGTACTTC. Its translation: CASSLVAAVYEQYF.

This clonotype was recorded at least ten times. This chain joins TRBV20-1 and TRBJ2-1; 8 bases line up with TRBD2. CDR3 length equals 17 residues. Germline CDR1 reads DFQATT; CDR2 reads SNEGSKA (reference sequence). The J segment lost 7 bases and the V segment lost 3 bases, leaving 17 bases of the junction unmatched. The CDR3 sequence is CSASTLAGPMRGNEQFF. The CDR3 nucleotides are TGCAGTGCTAGTACCCTAGCGGGCCCCATGAGGGGGAATGAGCAGTTCTTC.

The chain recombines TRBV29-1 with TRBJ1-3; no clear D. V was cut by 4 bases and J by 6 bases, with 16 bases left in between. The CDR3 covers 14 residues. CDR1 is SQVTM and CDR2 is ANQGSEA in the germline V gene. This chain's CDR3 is CSVVADQTLNTIYF. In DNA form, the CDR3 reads TGCAGCGTTGTGGCCGACCAGACGCTAAACACCATATATTTT.

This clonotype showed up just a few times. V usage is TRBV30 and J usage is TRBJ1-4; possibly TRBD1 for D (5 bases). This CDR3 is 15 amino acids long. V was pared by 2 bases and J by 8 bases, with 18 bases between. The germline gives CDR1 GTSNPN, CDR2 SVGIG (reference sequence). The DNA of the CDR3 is TGTGCCTGGAGTTTTACTGGGACCTGGGGAGAAAAACTGTTTTTT. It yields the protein CAWSFTGTWGEKLFF.

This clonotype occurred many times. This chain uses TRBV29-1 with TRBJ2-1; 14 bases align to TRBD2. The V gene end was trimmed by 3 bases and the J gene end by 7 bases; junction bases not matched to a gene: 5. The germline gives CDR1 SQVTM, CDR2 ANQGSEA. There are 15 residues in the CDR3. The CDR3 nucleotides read TGCAGCGTTGAGGAGACTAGCGGGAGGGTGAATGAGCAGTTCTTC. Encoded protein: CSVEETSGRVNEQFF.

The CDR3 sequence: CAARGEAYNEQFF. The DNA for the CDR3 is TGTGCCGCCCGCGGGGAGGCTTACAATGAGCAGTTCTTC. This chain uses TRBV10-3 with TRBJ2-1; possible D gene TRBD2, 6 bases. The germline CDR1 and CDR2 sequences are ENHRY and SYGVKD. This CDR3 is built from 13 residues. Trimming took 11 bases from V and 4 from J, leaving 15 bases between them.

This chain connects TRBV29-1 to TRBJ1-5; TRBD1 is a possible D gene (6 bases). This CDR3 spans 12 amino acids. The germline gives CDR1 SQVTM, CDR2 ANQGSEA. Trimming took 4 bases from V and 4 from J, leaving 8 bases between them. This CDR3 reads CSVGTENQPQHF. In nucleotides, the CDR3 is TGCAGCGTTGGGACAGAAAATCAGCCCCAGCATTTT.

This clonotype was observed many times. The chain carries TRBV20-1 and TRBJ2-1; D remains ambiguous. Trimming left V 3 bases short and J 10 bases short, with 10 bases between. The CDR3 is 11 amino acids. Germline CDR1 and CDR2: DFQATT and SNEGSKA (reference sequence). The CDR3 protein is CSARELQEQFF. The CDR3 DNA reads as TGCAGTGCTAGGGAGTTACAGGAGCAGTTCTTC.

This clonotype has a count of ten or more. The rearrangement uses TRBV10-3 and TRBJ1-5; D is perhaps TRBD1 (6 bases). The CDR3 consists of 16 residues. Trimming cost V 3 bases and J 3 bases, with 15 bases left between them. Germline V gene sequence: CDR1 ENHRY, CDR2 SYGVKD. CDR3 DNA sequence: TGTGCCATCAGTGAAGAACAGGGATTAAACAATCAGCCCCAGCATTTT. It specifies CAISEEQGLNNQPQHF.

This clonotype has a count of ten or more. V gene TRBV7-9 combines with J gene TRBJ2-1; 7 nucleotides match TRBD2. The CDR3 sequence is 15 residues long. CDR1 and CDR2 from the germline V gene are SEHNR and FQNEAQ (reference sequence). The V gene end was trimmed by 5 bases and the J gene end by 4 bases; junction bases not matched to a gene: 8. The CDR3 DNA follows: TGTGCCAGCAGCCCCGGGCTAGCGGCTTACAATGAGCAGTTCTTC. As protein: CASSPGLAAYNEQFF.

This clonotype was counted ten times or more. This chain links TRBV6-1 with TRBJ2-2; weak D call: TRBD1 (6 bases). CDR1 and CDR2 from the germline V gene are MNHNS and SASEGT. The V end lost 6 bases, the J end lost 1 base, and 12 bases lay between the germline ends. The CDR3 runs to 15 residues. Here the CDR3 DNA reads TGTGCCAGCAGCTTGACAGGTTTGAACACCGGGGAGCTGTTTTTT. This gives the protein CASSLTGLNTGELFF.

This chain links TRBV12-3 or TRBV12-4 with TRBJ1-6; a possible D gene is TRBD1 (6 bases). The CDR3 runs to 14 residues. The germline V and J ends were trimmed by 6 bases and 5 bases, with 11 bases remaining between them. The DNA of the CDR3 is TGTGCCAGCAGAACGGGACAACATAATTCACCCCTCCACTTT. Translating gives CASRTGQHNSPLHF.

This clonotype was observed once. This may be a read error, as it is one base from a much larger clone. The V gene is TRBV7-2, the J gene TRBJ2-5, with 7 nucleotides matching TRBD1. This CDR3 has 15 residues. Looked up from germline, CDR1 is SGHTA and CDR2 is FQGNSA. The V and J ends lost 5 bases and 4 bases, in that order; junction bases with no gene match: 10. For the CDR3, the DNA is TGTGCCAGCAGCCCCCTGGGACAGCACTTAGAGACCCAGTACTTC. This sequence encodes CASSPLGQHLETQYF. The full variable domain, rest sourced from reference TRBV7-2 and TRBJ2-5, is GAGVSQSPSNKVTEKGKDVELRCDPISGHTALYWYRQSLGQGLEFLIYFQGNSAPDKSGLPSDRFSAERTGGSVSTLTIQRTQQEDSAVYLCASSPLGQHLETQYFGPGTRLLVL.

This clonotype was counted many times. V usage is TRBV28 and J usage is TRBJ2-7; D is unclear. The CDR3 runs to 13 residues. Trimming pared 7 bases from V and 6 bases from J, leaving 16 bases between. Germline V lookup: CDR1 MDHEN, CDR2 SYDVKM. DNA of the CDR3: TGTGCCAGCAAATTCGCTACGCCGGGCGAGCAGTACTTC. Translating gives CASKFATPGEQYF. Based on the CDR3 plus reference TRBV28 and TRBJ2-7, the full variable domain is DVKVTQSSRYLVKRTGEKVFLECVQDMDHENMFWYRQDPGLGLRLIYFSYDVKMKEKGDIPEGYSVSREKKERFSLILESASTNQTSMYLCASKFATPGEQYFGPGTRLTVT.